Sequencing of this TCR beta chain was carried out in a study of blood T cell repertoires in COVID-19. In the study overall: The study drew acute and convalescent COVID-19 samples from the United States, Italy and Spain. PBMCs, B-cell-depleted T cells, or T cells were the source of the cDNA or gDNA that made up the material.

Source study methods: Estimation of nucleated cell counts relied on the amplification of reference gene primers. Some clones are missing from TCRdb's copy, which holds only in-frame ones; the method was immunoSEQ multiplex PCR. V and J calls and clone size follow that table, whereas D and trimming were derived from the DNA. This table holds more than 95,000 clones, 88% found once. This CDR3 contains 14 residues. V lost 7 bases, J lost 9 bases, and 7 bases stayed unmatched. Germline CDR1 MNHEY, CDR2 SVGAGI. This rearrangement joins TRBV6-5 to TRBJ2-1; 12 bases align to TRBD2. Specimen: peripheral blood. This receptor was taken from a man in his fifties with acute or convalescent COVID-19. CDR3 DNA: TGTGCCAGCACCCTAGGACTAGCGGGAATTGAGCAGTTCTTC. Its protein product is CASTLGLAGIEQFF.